The 17 T cell receptor beta chains given below trace back to one sample, sequenced in a study of CD8+ T cells in alopecia areata. Treatment: oral pan-JAK inhibitor, 5-10 mg twice daily. Following extraction, RNA underwent reverse transcription to cDNA, which served as the sequencing template. Assay: immunoSEQ multiplex PCR; the TCRdb copy retains only in-frame clones and omits some. The data contain around 300,000 clones, around 64% of them seen just once; the ten biggest clones take up roughly 0.88%. Sequences were derived from CD4+ T cells sorted from blood, sampled at week 52, from a patient treated with tofacitinib. The receptors shown here come from a human donor with alopecia areata.

The chain carries TRBV30 and TRBJ1-5; the D is unclear. CDR3 length: 14 residues. The V end was cut by 3 bases, the J end by 0 bases, with 9 bases between. Germline V gives CDR1 GTSNPN, CDR2 SVGIG (reference sequence). The CDR3 DNA is TGTGCCTGGAGAAGTAGGAATAGCAATCAGCCCCAGCATTTT. Translated: CAWRSRNSNQPQHF.

The genes are TRBV5-4 and TRBJ2-5; TRBD1 matches 9 bases. Germline loops: CDR1 SGHNT, CDR2 YYREEE (reference sequence). J lost 9 bases, V lost 4 bases, and 16 bases had no gene match. The CDR3 has 16 residues. This CDR3 is CASSPGPDRGFASQYF. The CDR3 coding sequence is TGTGCCAGCAGCCCCGGCCCAGACAGGGGGTTTGCTTCCCAGTACTTC.

V and J are TRBV5-1 and TRBJ2-5, with D maybe TRBD1 (6 bases). This CDR3 has 16 residues. The V end was cut by 2 bases, the J end by 5 bases, with 19 bases between. Germline assignment: CDR1 SGHRS and CDR2 YFSETQ. CDR3 region: CASSFALTGFGETQYF. The CDR3 DNA is TGCGCCAGCAGCTTCGCCCTTACAGGGTTCGGTGAGACCCAGTACTTC.

The chain carries TRBV4-1 and TRBJ2-7; TRBD2 agrees at 7 bases. This CDR3 contains 15 residues. The V gene's germline CDR1 is MGHRA and CDR2 YSYEKL. The V gene end was trimmed by 4 bases and the J gene end by 2 bases; junction bases not matched to a gene: 8. The CDR3 DNA reads as TGCGCCAGCAGCCCATCGCTGGCGGGGGCCTACGAGCAGTACTTC. Amino acids: CASSPSLAGAYEQYF.

This chain joins TRBV30 and TRBJ2-3; TRBD2 agrees at 8 bases. This CDR3 is 16 amino acids long. With 0 bases clipped from V and 1 base from J, the junction kept 6 bases outside the gene matches. Looked up from germline, CDR1 is GTSNPN and CDR2 is SVGIG (reference sequence). The CDR3 loop reads CAWSVMRGARTDTQYF. The CDR3 DNA reads as TGTGCCTGGAGTGTAATGCGGGGGGCTCGCACAGATACGCAGTATTTT.

The genes are TRBV5-1 and TRBJ2-7; 7 nucleotides line up with TRBD1. CDR3 length: 14 residues. The junction had 4 bases not matched to a gene; V was cut back by 2 bases and J by 2 bases. Per the germline V gene, CDR1 is SGHRS and CDR2 is YFSETQ. The CDR3 is CASSFQGQTYEQYF. CDR3 nucleotides: TGCGCCAGCAGCTTCCAGGGACAGACCTACGAGCAGTACTTC.

CDR3 sequence: CASSFSSGTDTQYF. The CDR3 DNA follows: TGTGCCAGCAGTTTCTCGTCAGGCACAGATACGCAGTATTTT. V gene TRBV6-6 combines with J gene TRBJ2-3, with D hard to call. The germline gives CDR1 MNHNY, CDR2 SVGAGI (reference sequence). CDR3 size: 14 residues. Trimming took 4 bases from V and 1 from J, leaving 9 bases between them.

Only a few counts were recorded for this clone. The chain recombines TRBV4-1 with TRBJ2-5; D is unclear. V gave up 2 bases and J gave up 3 bases, with 16 bases separating them. Germline CDR1 is MGHRA and CDR2 is YSYEKL. The CDR3 totals 16 residues. In DNA, the CDR3 is TGCGCCAGCAGCCAATTCGCCCCTGCCAACAAAGAGACCCAGTACTTC. This gives the protein CASSQFAPANKETQYF.

This clone showed up just a few times. The rearrangement uses TRBV29-1 and TRBJ2-5, with D possibly being TRBD1 (5 bases). The CDR3 loop spans 13 amino acids. With 2 bases removed from V and 4 bases from J, the gap between germline ends came to 11 bases. Germline V CDR1 and CDR2: SQVTM, ANQGSEA. This CDR3 is CSVEQGRGETQYF. CDR3 coding DNA: TGCAGCGTTGAACAGGGTAGAGGAGAGACCCAGTACTTC.

This clone has a handful of counts. The V and J genes are TRBV29-1 and TRBJ2-2; D may be TRBD1 (6 bases). The germline V and J ends were trimmed by 7 bases and 9 bases, with 21 bases remaining between them. CDR1 and CDR2 from the germline V gene are SQVTM and ANQGSEA. This CDR3 is 14 amino acids long. The CDR3 bases are TGCAGCGCGGCGAGGACAGCGAGGGGCCGGGAGCTGTTTTTT. It translates to CSAARTARGRELFF.

This sequence joins TRBV29-1 and TRBJ2-2, with D perhaps TRBD2 (5 bases). CDR3 length equals 17 residues. Per the germline V gene, CDR1 is SQVTM and CDR2 is ANQGSEA. Between the trimmed V and J ends, which lost 1 base and 3 bases, there was a span of 18 bases. CDR3 amino acids: CSVEVVLGWGDTGELFF. CDR3 coding DNA: TGCAGCGTTGAAGTAGTCCTTGGGTGGGGAGACACCGGGGAGCTGTTTTTT.

This clone was seen only once. The rearrangement joins TRBV19 to TRBJ2-7; D is perhaps TRBD2 (5 bases). The CDR3 is 14 amino acids. Trimming pared 9 bases from V and 0 bases from J, leaving 15 bases between. Germline V gives CDR1 LNHDA, CDR2 SQIVND (reference sequence). The CDR3 region has the DNA TGTGCCAGCTCTGAGGGCTGGAGCTCCTACGAGCAGTACTTC. Its translation is CASSEGWSSYEQYF. Full variable domain (missing parts from reference TRBV19 and TRBJ2-7): DGGITQSPKYLFRKEGQNVTLSCEQNLNHDAMYWYRQDPGQGLRLIYYSQIVNDFQKGDIAEGYSVSREKKESFPLTVTSAQKNPTAFYLCASSEGWSSYEQYFGPGTRLTVT.

This chain connects TRBV11-3 to TRBJ2-1; D may be TRBD2 (6 bases). This CDR3 contains 12 residues. Trimming removed 5 bases from V and 8 bases from J, with 10 bases in between. CDR1 and CDR2 (germline): SGHNT, YENEEA. The CDR3 protein is CASSLGEDEQFF. In DNA, the CDR3 is TGTGCCAGCAGCCTGGGGGAGGATGAGCAGTTCTTC. Full variable domain (missing parts from reference TRBV11-3 and TRBJ2-1): EAGVVQSPRYKIIEKKQPVAFWCNPISGHNTLYWYLQNLGQGPELLIRYENEEAVDDSQLPKDRFSAERLKGVDSTLKIQPAELGDSAVYLCASSLGEDEQFFGPGTRLTVL.

CDR3 nucleotides: TGTGCCAGCAGTTCCGACAGGTCCTATTCCTACGAGCAGTACTTC. Translation gives CASSSDRSYSYEQYF. The genes are TRBV6-1 and TRBJ2-7; possible D gene TRBD1, 6 bases. Germline CDR1 MNHNS, CDR2 SASEGT. CDR3 length: 15 amino acids. Trimming cost V 5 bases and J 1 base, with 15 bases left between them.

The rearrangement uses TRBV15 and TRBJ2-1; D gene ambiguous. V shed 1 base and J shed 11 bases, with 9 bases lying between them. In germline, CDR1 is LNHNV, CDR2 YYDKDF (reference sequence). The CDR3 is 12 amino acids. The CDR3 nucleotides are TGTGCCACCAGCAGAGTGGCCCCTAAGCAGTTCTTC. Its translation is CATSRVAPKQFF. Filled out from reference TRBV15 and TRBJ2-1, the complete variable domain reads DAMVIQNPRYQVTQFGKPVTLSCSQTLNHNVMYWYQQKSSQAPKLLFHYYDKDFNNEADTPDNFQSRRPNTSFCFLDIRSPGLGDTAMYLCATSRVAPKQFFGPGTRLTVL.

This chain uses TRBV30 with TRBJ2-5; the D gene is possibly TRBD2 (5 bases). From germline, CDR1 is GTSNPN and CDR2 SVGIG (reference sequence). The CDR3 runs 11 residues. V was clipped by 3 bases and J by 5 bases, with 7 bases between them. CDR3 amino acids: CAWRRGETQYF. As DNA, the CDR3 is TGTGCCTGGAGACGCGGGGAGACCCAGTACTTC.

V is TRBV2 and J is TRBJ1-6; TRBD1 might be the D (5 bases). The CDR3 consists of 16 residues. V was cut by 6 bases and J by 5 bases, with 17 bases left in between. The germline gives CDR1 SNHLY, CDR2 FYNNEI. CDR3 DNA sequence: TGTGCCAGCAGCGAGGGGAGGGGTGATCATAATTCACCCCTCCACTTT. Its protein product is CASSEGRGDHNSPLHF.